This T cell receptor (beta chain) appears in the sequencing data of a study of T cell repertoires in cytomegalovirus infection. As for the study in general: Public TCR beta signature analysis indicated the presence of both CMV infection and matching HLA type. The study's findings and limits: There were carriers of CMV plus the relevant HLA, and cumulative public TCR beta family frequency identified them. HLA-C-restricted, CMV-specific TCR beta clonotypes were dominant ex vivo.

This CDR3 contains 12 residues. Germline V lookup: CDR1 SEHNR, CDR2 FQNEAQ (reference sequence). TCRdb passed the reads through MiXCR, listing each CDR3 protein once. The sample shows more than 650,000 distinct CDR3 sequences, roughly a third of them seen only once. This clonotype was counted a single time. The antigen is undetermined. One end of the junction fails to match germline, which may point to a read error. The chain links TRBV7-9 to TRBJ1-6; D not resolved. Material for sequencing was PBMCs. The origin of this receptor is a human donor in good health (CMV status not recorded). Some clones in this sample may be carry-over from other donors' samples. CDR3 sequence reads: CASSESSSHLHF. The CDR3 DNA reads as TGTGCCAGCAGCGAGAGTTCTTCACACCTCCACTTT.